The 5 T cell receptor beta chains below come from one sample, sequenced in a study of cytomegalovirus exposure and HLA in healthy donors. Primers for the PCR totalled 60 Vbeta and 13 Jbeta. Here immunoSEQ multiplex PCR was the method, and the copy in TCRdb shows in-frame clones only, minus some. The sample lists about 140,000 clones; 79% were seen once. Sequenced material: PBMCs. These receptors were taken from a man aged 18 to 29 in good health and CMV-seronegative.

V and J are TRBV27 and TRBJ1-5, with D possibly matching TRBD1 (5 bases). V was clipped by 4 bases and J by 7 bases, with 8 bases between them. Germline V gives CDR1 MNHEY, CDR2 SMNVEV (reference sequence). There are 12 residues in the CDR3. In DNA form, the CDR3 reads TGTGCCAGCAGTTCGGGGGTCCAGCCCCAGCATTTT. Its translation is CASSSGVQPQHF.

The V call is TRBV19, the J call TRBJ2-6; D gene ambiguous. There are 15 residues in the CDR3. Germline lookup yields CDR1 LNHDA and CDR2 SQIVND (reference sequence). V was shortened by 8 bases and J by 2 bases, with 13 bases between the two germline ends. The CDR3: CASQVEVTGANVLTF. The DNA of the CDR3 is TGTGCCAGTCAGGTGGAAGTCACTGGGGCCAACGTCCTGACTTTC.

This clone was seen a few times. The chain joins TRBV4-1 to TRBJ1-2; 9 bases line up with TRBD1. The CDR3 has 13 amino acids. The germline V gene has CDR1 MGHRA and CDR2 YSYEKL. J was trimmed by 5 bases and V by 6 bases; bases with no gene match: 4. The CDR3: CASRRTGAYGYTF. For the CDR3, the DNA is TGCGCCAGCAGGAGGACAGGGGCGTATGGCTACACCTTC.

The rearrangement links TRBV4-3 to TRBJ1-2, with D uncertain. The germline V gene has CDR1 LGHNA and CDR2 YSLEER. CDR3 size: 14 residues. Trimming took 0 bases from V and 0 from J, leaving 5 bases between them. The CDR3 region is CASSQDRTNYGYTF. The CDR3 bases are TGCGCCAGCAGCCAAGACAGGACTAACTATGGCTACACCTTC.

The gene calls are TRBV19 and TRBJ2-3, with TRBD2 matching 7 bases. CDR3 length: 14 amino acids. Germline assignment: CDR1 LNHDA and CDR2 SQIVND (reference sequence). Losses at the gene ends were 9 bases for V and 3 bases for J; bases not matched to a gene: 9. The CDR3 reads CASHIGGRTDTQYF. CDR3 coding DNA: TGTGCCAGCCATATCGGGGGGAGAACAGATACGCAGTATTTT.